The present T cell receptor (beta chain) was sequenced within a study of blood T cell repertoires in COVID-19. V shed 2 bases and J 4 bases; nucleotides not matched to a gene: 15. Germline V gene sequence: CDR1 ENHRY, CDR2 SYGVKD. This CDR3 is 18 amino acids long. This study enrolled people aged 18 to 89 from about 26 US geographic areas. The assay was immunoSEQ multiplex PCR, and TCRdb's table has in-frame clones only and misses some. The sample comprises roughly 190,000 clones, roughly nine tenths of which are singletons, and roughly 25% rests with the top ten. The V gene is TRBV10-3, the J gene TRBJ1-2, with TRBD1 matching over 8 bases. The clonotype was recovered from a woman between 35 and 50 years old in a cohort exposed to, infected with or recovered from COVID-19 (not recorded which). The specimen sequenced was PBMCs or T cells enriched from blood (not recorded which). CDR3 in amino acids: CAISEKRPGGAEGYGYTF. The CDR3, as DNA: TGTGCCATCAGTGAGAAGAGGCCAGGGGGCGCAGAAGGCTATGGCTACACCTTC.